The clone carrying this TCR beta chain was counted many times. Its target is not known. Via MiXCR, TCRdb re-called the reads, giving one row per CDR3 protein. The sample yields a few hundred thousand distinct CDR3 sequences, roughly 25% seen once. The sample comes from a study of T cell repertoires in cytomegalovirus infection. Turning to the study itself: Selection of CMV epitopes for the study included recently identified HLA-C-restricted and well-studied HLA-B-restricted ones. Public TCR beta signature analysis indicated the presence of both CMV infection and matching HLA type.

The V gene end was trimmed by 1 base and the J gene end by 4 bases; junction bases not matched to a gene: 7. The CDR3 consists of 16 residues. Per germline, CDR1 SGHTA and CDR2 FQGNSA. Sequencing was performed on cultured PBMCs, taken from culture after CMV antigen stimulation. The J gene is TRBJ2-7, the V gene TRBV7-2; 10 positions agree with TRBD2. This receptor was taken from a human donor in good health (CMV status not recorded). Some clones in this sample may be carry-over from other donors' samples. CDR3 sequence: CASSLGASGRTYEQYF. CDR3 DNA: TGTGCCAGCAGCTTAGGTGCTAGCGGGAGAACGTACGAGCAGTACTTC.